The T cell receptor (beta chain) under discussion was sequenced for a study of blood T cell repertoires in COVID-19. Study information: The United States, Italy and Spain were the sources of the acute and convalescent COVID-19 samples.

In the original processing: Counts of nucleated cells, estimated from reference gene primer amplification, were obtained. Sequencing used immunoSEQ multiplex PCR; TCRdb keeps in-frame clones, though not all of them. D and trimming were read from the DNA, whereas the V and J calls and clone size are those reported in that table. The sample carries 55,000 to 85,000 clones, roughly 84% recorded once. CDR1 and CDR2 (germline): SGHRS, YFSETQ. The CDR3 runs 16 residues. V lost 0 bases to trimming and J lost 2 bases, with 13 bases between them. The sequencing input was peripheral blood. The chain has TRBV5-1 and TRBJ2-3; TRBD2 might be the D (5 bases). The clonotype comes from a woman aged 18-35 years with acute or convalescent COVID-19. As DNA, the CDR3 is TGCGCCAGCAGCTTGGCCCTCGGTAGCGACACAGATACGCAGTATTTT. Residues: CASSLALGSDTDTQYF. Filled out from reference TRBV5-1 and TRBJ2-3, the complete variable domain reads KAGVTQTPRYLIKTRGQQVTLSCSPISGHRSVSWYQQTPGQGLQFLFEYFSETQRNKGNFPGRFSGRQFSNSRSEMNVSTLELGDSALYLCASSLALGSDTDTQYFGPGTRLTVL.